These 22 T cell receptor beta chains originate from one sample sequenced in a study of blood T cell repertoires in COVID-19. Clones were sequenced by immunoSEQ multiplex PCR, and TCRdb holds only the in-frame ones, with some missing. The sample contains 80,000 to 90,000 clones, 87% of which appear only once. Sequencing was done on a sample of peripheral blood. These receptors all come from a man aged 55 to 70 with acute or convalescent COVID-19.

The chain joins TRBV21-1 to TRBJ2-7; the table gives TRBD2 as D, unverified against the DNA. TRBV21-1 is designated a pseudogene. This CDR3 has 15 residues. The CDR3 spells CASSARKTHYYEQYF. For the CDR3, the DNA is TGTGCCAGCAGCGCTCGGAAGACCCACTACTACGAGCAGTACTTC.

The gene calls are TRBV6-2 or TRBV6-3 and TRBJ2-7, with D perhaps TRBD1 (6 bases). The CDR3 sequence is 12 residues long. V gave up 4 bases and J gave up 4 bases, with 8 bases separating them. Germline V gives CDR1 MNHEY, CDR2 SVGEGT. The CDR3 spells CASSSDSYEQYF. CDR3 DNA: TGTGCCAGCAGTTCGGACAGTTACGAGCAGTACTTC.

The V and J genes are TRBV29-1 and TRBJ2-1; 9 positions match TRBD2. Germline lookup yields CDR1 SQVTM and CDR2 ANQGSEA. This CDR3 has 13 residues. J was trimmed by 4 bases and V by 4 bases; bases with no gene match: 2. CDR3 amino acids: CSVAAGGYNEQFF. The CDR3 bases are TGCAGCGTTGCGGCGGGGGGGTACAATGAGCAGTTCTTC.

This clone is a singleton in its sample. The chain carries TRBV7-3 and TRBJ2-5; possible D gene TRBD2, 5 bases. This CDR3 has 13 residues. CDR1 is SGHTA and CDR2 is FQGTGA in the germline V gene. V was cut by 2 bases and J by 3 bases, with 7 bases left in between. The CDR3 DNA reads as TGTGCCAGCAGCTTATGGGAGAAAGAGACCCAGTACTTC. Translated, it gives CASSLWEKETQYF.

The chain uses TRBV18 and TRBJ1-2; no definite D call. The germline CDR1 and CDR2 sequences are KGHSH and LQKENI. The CDR3 length is 14 residues. V shed 2 bases and J shed 8 bases, with 15 bases lying between them. The DNA of the CDR3 is TGTGCCAGCTCACCAGACGGGAGGGTTGGCGGCTACACCTTC. This encodes CASSPDGRVGGYTF.

The chain uses TRBV2 and TRBJ1-6; D gene uncertain. Germline V gives CDR1 SNHLY, CDR2 FYNNEI. V dropped 2 bases and J dropped 7 bases, with 6 bases sitting between them. This CDR3 has 13 amino acids. CDR3 region: CASSEFPNSPLHF. DNA for the CDR3: TGTGCCAGCAGTGAATTCCCAAATTCACCCCTCCACTTT.

The V call is TRBV4-2, the J call TRBJ2-7, with 9 bases that match TRBD1. The CDR3 contains 16 residues. The V gene's germline CDR1 is LGHNA and CDR2 YNFKEQ. The J segment lost 7 bases and the V segment lost 0 bases, leaving 10 bases of the junction unmatched. This CDR3 reads CASSQEPLQGAGEQYF. The CDR3 region has the DNA TGTGCCAGCAGCCAAGAGCCGTTACAGGGGGCTGGAGAGCAGTACTTC.

The J gene is TRBJ1-1, the V gene TRBV4-2; no reliable D call. CDR1 and CDR2 from the germline V gene are LGHNA and YNFKEQ. V lost 1 base to trimming and J lost 1 base, with 7 bases between them. The CDR3 has 14 amino acids. Here the CDR3 reads CASSQVPGNTEAFF. In nucleotides, the CDR3 is TGTGCCAGCAGCCAAGTTCCAGGGAACACTGAAGCTTTCTTT.

This chain connects TRBV3-1 (or the pseudogene TRBV3-2) to TRBJ2-3; possible D gene TRBD1, 5 bases. The V end lost 4 bases, the J end lost 4 bases, and 6 bases lay between the germline ends. Germline CDR1 LGHDT, CDR2 YNNKEL (reference sequence). The CDR3 contains 12 residues. Here the CDR3 DNA reads TGTGCCAGCAGCCCCAGGGCAGATACGCAGTATTTT. It specifies CASSPRADTQYF.

The rearrangement joins TRBV7-6 to TRBJ1-4, with D perhaps matching TRBD1 (5 bases). Trimming took 0 bases from V and 3 from J, leaving 8 bases between them. Germline CDR1 is SGHVS and CDR2 is FNYEAQ. The CDR3 sequence is 15 residues long. This CDR3 reads CASSLAPGANEKLFF. CDR3 bases: TGTGCCAGCAGCTTAGCCCCGGGGGCTAATGAAAAACTGTTTTTT.

This clone was picked up a small number of times. CDR3 nucleotides: TGTGCCAGCCGGAGAGCGAACACCGGGGAGCTGTTTTTT. This translates into CASRRANTGELFF. This rearrangement joins TRBV19 to TRBJ2-2; D call uncertain. V lost 9 bases, J lost 0 bases, and 8 bases lay in between. The length of the CDR3 is 13 residues. Germline V gene data show CDR1 as LNHDA and CDR2 as SQIVND (reference sequence).

The chain uses TRBV7-9 and TRBJ1-6; possibly TRBD1 for D (5 bases). Germline CDR1 reads SEHNR; CDR2 reads FQNEAQ (reference sequence). With 5 bases removed from V and 7 bases from J, the gap between germline ends came to 12 bases. The CDR3 covers 14 residues. In nucleotides, the CDR3 is TGTGCCAGCAGCCTTGACAGTCGAAATTCACCCCTCCACTTT. Translating it yields CASSLDSRNSPLHF.

J is TRBJ1-2 and V is TRBV19; 9 nucleotides align to TRBD1. Germline V lookup: CDR1 LNHDA, CDR2 SQIVND (reference sequence). J lost 6 bases, V lost 5 bases, and 13 bases had no gene match. The CDR3 extends over 16 amino acids. In DNA, the CDR3 is TGTGCCAGTAGTTCCCCCCCCGGGACAGGGTTTAATGGCTACACCTTC. The encoded protein is CASSSPPGTGFNGYTF.

This sequence joins TRBV18 and TRBJ1-5, with D unclear. CDR1 and CDR2 (germline): KGHSH, LQKENI. Trimming removed 4 bases from V and 2 bases from J, with 9 bases in between. The CDR3 runs to 14 residues. The CDR3 nucleotides read TGTGCCAGCTCACGAGGGTCGGGCAATCAGCCCCAGCATTTT. Its translation: CASSRGSGNQPQHF.

The gene calls are TRBV5-4 and TRBJ1-3; 9 bases agree with TRBD1. After removal of 1 base from V and 0 bases from J, the junction contained 8 bases not matched to a gene. Germline V lookup: CDR1 SGHNT, CDR2 YYREEE (reference sequence). The CDR3 spans 18 residues. The CDR3 DNA sequence: TGTGCCAGCAGCTTGACAGGGGGCTCGCTTTCCTCTGGAAACACCATATATTTT. Its translation: CASSLTGGSLSSGNTIYF. The entire variable domain, with the rest obtained from reference TRBV5-4 and TRBJ1-3, is as follows: ETGVTQSPTHLIKTRGQQVTLRCSSQSGHNTVSWYQQALGQGPQFIFQYYREEENGRGNFPPRFSGLQFPNYSSELNVNALELDDSALYLCASSLTGGSLSSGNTIYFGEGSWLTVV.

CDR3 sequence reads: CASSSGQGNTEAFF. The CDR3 region has the DNA TGTGCCAGCAGCTCAGGACAGGGAAATACTGAAGCTTTCTTT. The gene calls are TRBV11-3 and TRBJ1-1; 8 bases are shared with TRBD1. This CDR3 has 14 amino acids. The J segment lost 5 bases and the V segment lost 4 bases, leaving 6 bases of the junction unmatched. CDR1 is SGHNT, CDR2 YENEEA, per germline. Full variable domain (rest looked up from reference TRBV11-3 and TRBJ1-1): EAGVVQSPRYKIIEKKQPVAFWCNPISGHNTLYWYLQNLGQGPELLIRYENEEAVDDSQLPKDRFSAERLKGVDSTLKIQPAELGDSAVYLCASSSGQGNTEAFFGQGTRLTVV.

V and J are TRBV10-1 and TRBJ2-1; D perhaps matches TRBD2 (6 bases). Looked up from germline, CDR1 is WNHNN and CDR2 is SYGVQD (reference sequence). This CDR3 is built from 16 residues. V lost 2 bases and J lost 4, with 15 bases in between. As DNA, the CDR3 is TGCGCCAGCAGTGAGGGCCACGGGAGAGGATACAATGAGCAGTTCTTC. It specifies CASSEGHGRGYNEQFF.

The chain has TRBV7-2 and TRBJ2-2, with unresolved D. Trimming removed 5 bases at V and 6 bases at J, with 7 bases between. CDR1 and CDR2 (germline): SGHTA, FQGNSA. The CDR3 covers 12 residues. CDR3 DNA sequence: TGTGCCAGCAGCATTCACTCCGGGGAGCTGTTTTTT. This gives the protein CASSIHSGELFF.

The chain carries TRBV7-2 and TRBJ2-5; D possibly corresponds to TRBD1 (7 bases). Per the germline V gene, CDR1 is SGHTA and CDR2 is FQGNSA. CDR3 size: 15 residues. V lost 5 bases to trimming and J lost 9 bases, with 22 bases between them. The CDR3 sequence: CASSVRGAEPGAQYF. CDR3 in DNA: TGTGCCAGCAGCGTCAGGGGGGCGGAGCCGGGGGCCCAGTACTTC.

This sequence joins TRBV3-1 (or the pseudogene TRBV3-2) and TRBJ1-1, with D perhaps TRBD1 (5 bases). Germline CDR1 is LGHDT and CDR2 is YNNKEL (reference sequence). The V gene lost 5 bases and the J gene lost 9 bases, with 10 bases spanning the gap. The CDR3 sequence is 11 residues long. CDR3 in amino acids: CASSTRTQAFF. The CDR3 coding sequence is TGTGCCAGCAGCACGAGGACACAAGCTTTCTTT.

This clone was seen a single time. The chain carries TRBV13 and TRBJ2-2, with 7 bases identical to TRBD2. Germline CDR1 reads PRHDT; CDR2 reads FYEKMQ (reference sequence). The CDR3 is 13 residues long. V was pared by 6 bases and J by 6 bases, with 4 bases of the junction left unmatched. CDR3 sequence reads: CASSAGRAGELFF. CDR3 DNA sequence: TGTGCCAGCAGTGCAGGGAGGGCCGGGGAGCTGTTTTTT.

V gene TRBV9 combines with J gene TRBJ1-2, with D hard to call. In germline, CDR1 is SGDLS, CDR2 YYNGEE. The CDR3 is made up of 15 amino acids. V was cut by 1 base and J by 0 bases, with 10 bases left in between. CDR3 DNA sequence: TGTGCCAGCAGCGTATTTGAGTCTTCTAACTATGGCTACACCTTC. This sequence encodes CASSVFESSNYGYTF. Full variable domain (outside the CDR3, taken from reference TRBV9 and TRBJ1-2): DSGVTQTPKHLITATGQRVTLRCSPRSGDLSVYWYQQSLDQGLQFLIQYYNGEERAKGNILERFSAQQFPDLHSELNLSSLELGDSALYFCASSVFESSNYGYTFGSGTRLTVV.